The rows below give T cell receptor beta chains drawn from one sample of a study of Ad26.COV2.S vaccination and SARS-CoV-2 variants. The table came from immunoSEQ multiplex PCR; TCRdb's copy has only in-frame clones and leaves some out. Of over 400,000 clones listed, roughly 90% were seen once; the top ten hold more than 1.5%. The sequencing used peripheral blood, collected in a trial of Ad26.COV2.S vaccine versus placebo. These receptors all stem from a person between 18 and 59 years old who received the Ad26.COV2.S COVID-19 vaccine or a placebo. CDR3s include the opening cysteine and the closing phenylalanine or tryptophan. The D gene is left open where the match is weak. The size of a clone is reported for some rows only, either as once, few or many, or as a class for expanded clones.

.,TRBV7-9,.,TRBJ2-1,CASSLASLYNEQFF,TGTGCCAGCAGCTTAGCCTCTCTGTACAATGAGCAGTTCTTC
.,TRBV3-1/TRBV3-2,.,TRBJ1-1,CASSQESRGNTEAFF,TGTGCCAGCAGCCAAGAATCTCGAGGGAACACTGAAGCTTTCTTT
.,TRBV12-5,TRBD2,TRBJ2-1,CASGLGTRANEQFF,TGTGCTAGTGGTTTGGGGACTAGGGCTAATGAGCAGTTCTTC
few,TRBV19,.,TRBJ1-2,CASSWDGAFETF,TGTGCCAGTAGTTGGGACGGGGCTTTTGAAACCTTC
.,TRBV7-9,TRBD1,TRBJ1-6,CASSWTGTISPLHF,TGTGCCAGCAGCTGGACAGGGACTATATCACCCCTCCACTTT
.,TRBV9,TRBD2,TRBJ2-5,CASSPQRGGPVTQYF,TGTGCCAGCAGCCCCCAGCGGGGGGGTCCGGTGACCCAGTACTTC
.,TRBV19,TRBD2,TRBJ2-3,CASSSASGGPYTDTQYF,TGTGCCAGTAGTTCGGCTAGCGGGGGGCCGTACACAGATACGCAGTATTTT
.,TRBV6-5,.,TRBJ1-2,CASSDKYRVFYGYTF,TGTGCCAGCAGCGATAAATACAGGGTTTTTTATGGCTACACCTTC
.,TRBV7-2,TRBD2,TRBJ2-1,CASSLASGGPGEQFF,TGTGCCAGCAGCTTAGCTAGCGGGGGGCCGGGTGAGCAGTTCTTC
few,TRBV5-6,.,TRBJ1-2,CASSPIGAYGYTF,TGTGCCAGCAGCCCTATCGGGGCCTATGGCTACACCTTC
.,TRBV9,.,TRBJ1-1,CASSVVLLGGSEAFF,TGTGCCAGCAGCGTAGTTCTGCTGGGGGGGTCTGAAGCTTTCTTT